Below are 32 T cell receptor beta chains sequenced from a single sample in a study of cytomegalovirus exposure and HLA in healthy donors. Generated by immunoSEQ multiplex PCR, the TCRdb table keeps only in-frame clones and is missing some. Here the sample spans some 310,000 clones, 88% being singletons. Material: PBMCs. The receptors derive from a man between 25 and 39 years old in good health and CMV-seronegative.

The V and J genes are TRBV30 and TRBJ1-6, with 8 bases matching TRBD1. Germline V gene lookup returns CDR1 GTSNPN and CDR2 SVGIG (reference sequence). The ends lost 1 base at V and 7 bases at J; junction bases unmatched: 3. The CDR3 totals 14 residues. The CDR3 sequence is CAWSGDRRNSPLHF. CDR3 bases: TGTGCCTGGAGTGGGGACAGGCGAAATTCACCCCTCCACTTT.

The sample holds a few counts of this clone. V and J are TRBV30 and TRBJ1-2; D unclear. The CDR3 totals 12 residues. The V end was cut by 4 bases, the J end by 8 bases, with 14 bases between. CDR1 GTSNPN and CDR2 SVGIG come from the germline V gene (reference sequence). The CDR3 loop is CAWTVGVLGYTF. DNA for the CDR3: TGTGCCTGGACCGTCGGGGTTCTAGGCTACACCTTC.

The chain employs TRBV7-8 and TRBJ1-2; a weak D match, TRBD1 (6 bases). CDR3 length equals 17 residues. Germline assignment: CDR1 SGHVS and CDR2 FQNEAQ. Trimming cost V 5 bases and J 4 bases, with 23 bases left between them. CDR3 region: CASSIGKLRTDRYGYTF. As DNA, the CDR3 is TGTGCCAGCAGCATCGGCAAACTACGGACAGACCGCTATGGCTACACCTTC.

The CDR3 bases are TGTGCCAGCAAGTCTCGTCGGGACAGGGCAAATTCACCCCTCCACTTT. This translates into CASKSRRDRANSPLHF. The chain employs TRBV27 and TRBJ1-6; the match to TRBD1 covers 9 bases. The V segment lost 7 bases and the J segment 7 bases; nucleotides outside the gene matches: 11. The CDR3 totals 16 residues. The germline gives CDR1 MNHEY, CDR2 SMNVEV (reference sequence).

The chain carries TRBV15 and TRBJ1-3; weak D call: TRBD1 (6 bases). Germline lookup yields CDR1 LNHNV and CDR2 YYDKDF (reference sequence). V was clipped by 1 base and J by 0 bases, with 10 bases between them. The length of the CDR3 is 16 residues. In DNA, the CDR3 is TGTGCCACCAGCAGAGTCACAGGGTTCTCTGGAAACACCATATATTTT. Protein: CATSRVTGFSGNTIYF.

The chain recombines TRBV7-2 with TRBJ1-1; possible D gene TRBD1, 6 bases. Germline lookup yields CDR1 SGHTA and CDR2 FQGNSA. Deletions cut 3 bases from V and 1 base from J, with 12 bases between. The CDR3 has 15 amino acids. The CDR3 DNA follows: TGTGCCAGCAGCTTCCTACAGGGTAGGAACACTGAAGCTTTCTTT. Its protein is CASSFLQGRNTEAFF.

The chain links TRBV6-6 to TRBJ2-1, with no clear D. The CDR3 has 12 residues. Trimming took 2 bases from V and 5 from J, leaving 4 bases between them. From germline, CDR1 is MNHNY and CDR2 SVGAGI (reference sequence). The CDR3 loop reads CASSYLNNEQFF. The CDR3 DNA follows: TGTGCCAGCAGTTACCTAAACAATGAGCAGTTCTTC.

V is TRBV5-1 and J is TRBJ1-2; D is ambiguous. The germline V gene encodes CDR1 SGHRS and CDR2 YFSETQ. This CDR3 comprises 14 residues. Trimming shortened V by 0 bases and J by 4 bases, and 10 bases separated the two germline ends. The CDR3: CASSLAPGLYGYTF. The CDR3 DNA reads as TGCGCCAGCAGCTTGGCGCCGGGTCTCTATGGCTACACCTTC.

CDR3 coding DNA: TGCGCCAGCAGCTTTGCGGGGGCCTCCTACGAGCAGTACTTC. Its protein is CASSFAGASYEQYF. The rearrangement joins TRBV5-1 to TRBJ2-7; perhaps TRBD2 as D (7 bases). CDR3 length: 14 residues. Trimming stripped 2 bases from V and 0 bases from J, with 9 bases between. In germline, CDR1 is SGHRS, CDR2 YFSETQ. The whole variable domain, filled in from reference TRBV5-1 and TRBJ2-7, reads KAGVTQTPRYLIKTRGQQVTLSCSPISGHRSVSWYQQTPGQGLQFLFEYFSETQRNKGNFPGRFSGRQFSNSRSEMNVSTLELGDSALYLCASSFAGASYEQYFGPGTRLTVT.

This clone has a single count. The chain recombines TRBV29-1 with TRBJ2-5, with 9 bases fitting TRBD2. Germline V gene lookup returns CDR1 SQVTM and CDR2 ANQGSEA. J was trimmed by 0 bases and V by 6 bases; bases with no gene match: 8. The CDR3 sequence is 15 residues long. CDR3 DNA sequence: TGCAGCGTGAGACTAGCGGAGACGTACCAAGAGACCCAGTACTTC. Translated: CSVRLAETYQETQYF.

The chain recombines TRBV18 with TRBJ1-3, with TRBD1 as a possible D gene (5 bases). In germline, CDR1 is KGHSH, CDR2 LQKENI. The CDR3 runs to 18 residues. Trimming cost V 4 bases and J 3 bases, with 22 bases left between them. CDR3 DNA sequence: TGTGCCAGCTCACAATCCCCCGCCGGGGGGAATGGTGGAAACACCATATATTTT. It translates to CASSQSPAGGNGGNTIYF.

The chain combines TRBV5-4 with TRBJ2-2; D may be TRBD2 (5 bases). Trimming removed 3 bases at V and 6 bases at J, with 9 bases between. Germline lookup yields CDR1 SGHNT and CDR2 YYREEE (reference sequence). The CDR3 is 13 residues long. CDR3 sequence (DNA): TGTGCCAGCAGCTGGACTCCGGCCGGGGAGCTGTTTTTT. Amino acid sequence: CASSWTPAGELFF.

This chain links TRBV6-1 with TRBJ1-2, with a tentative D call TRBD1 (5 bases). The germline V gene encodes CDR1 MNHNS and CDR2 SASEGT. CDR3 length: 14 amino acids. V was clipped by 5 bases and J by 1 base, with 11 bases between them. In DNA form, the CDR3 reads TGTGCCAGCAGTCGGGACTGGGGTAACTATGGCTACACCTTC. Its translation is CASSRDWGNYGYTF.

The rearrangement links TRBV5-1 to TRBJ2-3; 7 bases map to TRBD2. V was clipped by 6 bases and J by 2 bases; unmatched bases: 9. Germline V gene data show CDR1 as SGHRS and CDR2 as YFSETQ. The CDR3 is 15 amino acids. The CDR3 protein is CASTDRGGTTDTQYF. The CDR3 DNA reads as TGCGCCAGCACGGATCGCGGGGGAACCACAGATACGCAGTATTTT.

The J gene is TRBJ2-1, the V gene TRBV19, with TRBD1 matching over 10 bases. The CDR3 covers 15 residues. After removal of 5 bases from V and 7 bases from J, the junction contained 8 bases not matched to a gene. Germline lookup yields CDR1 LNHDA and CDR2 SQIVND (reference sequence). The DNA of the CDR3 is TGTGCCAGTAGTGTGAGACAGGGGGCTGGAAATGAGCAGTTCTTC. Translating it yields CASSVRQGAGNEQFF.

For this clone: The sample holds other DNA sequences that translate to the same CDR3. This rearrangement joins TRBV7-9 to TRBJ1-1; D may be TRBD1 (5 bases). V was clipped by 1 base and J by 8 bases, with 8 bases between them. This CDR3 has 12 residues. The V gene's germline CDR1 is SEHNR and CDR2 FQNEAQ (reference sequence). This CDR3 is CASSLGGAEAFF. The CDR3 region has the DNA TGTGCCAGCAGCTTAGGTGGGGCAGAAGCTTTCTTT. The full variable domain, with the rest looked up from reference TRBV7-9 and TRBJ1-1, is DTGVSQNPRHKITKRGQNVTFRCDPISEHNRLYWYRQTLGQGPEFLTYFQNEAQLEKSRLLSDRFSAERPKGSFSTLEIQRTEQGDSAMYLCASSLGGAEAFFGQGTRLTVV.

V is TRBV15 and J is TRBJ2-7; D unresolved. Deletions cut 5 bases from V and 3 bases from J, with 11 bases between. CDR1 is LNHNV, CDR2 YYDKDF, per germline (reference sequence). The CDR3 is 13 residues long. CDR3 loop: CATSPPGFYEQYF. The DNA for the CDR3 is TGTGCCACCAGCCCACCAGGATTCTACGAGCAGTACTTC.

As to this clone: This sample includes further DNA sequences coding for the same CDR3. The gene calls are TRBV19 and TRBJ1-5, with 7 bases fitting TRBD1. V was pared by 3 bases and J by 4 bases, with 3 bases of the junction left unmatched. The V gene's germline CDR1 is LNHDA and CDR2 SQIVND (reference sequence). This CDR3 has 14 amino acids. Written as DNA, the CDR3 is TGTGCCAGTAGTATCCGGGACAGAAATCAGCCCCAGCATTTT. As protein: CASSIRDRNQPQHF.

This chain links TRBV15 with TRBJ1-1, with D possibly TRBD1 on 6 matching bases. CDR3 size: 15 residues. The germline V and J ends were trimmed by 4 bases and 5 bases, with 17 bases remaining between them. CDR1 is LNHNV and CDR2 is YYDKDF in the germline V gene (reference sequence). CDR3 nucleotides: TGTGCCACCAGCATCCTGCGGGGGGGCGCGACTGAAGCTTTCTTT. It translates to CATSILRGGATEAFF.

This clone was observed a single time. This sequence joins TRBV7-8 and TRBJ1-2, with D perhaps matching TRBD1 (5 bases). This CDR3 has 15 amino acids. The V end lost 0 bases, the J end lost 2 bases, and 10 bases lay between the germline ends. Germline V gives CDR1 SGHVS, CDR2 FQNEAQ. The CDR3 bases are TGTGCCAGCAGCTTAGCTGAGACAGAGAACTATGGCTACACCTTC. It yields the protein CASSLAETENYGYTF.

V is TRBV2 and J is TRBJ2-1; 12 bases map to TRBD2. V lost 7 bases and J lost 6; bases outside the gene matches: 7. The CDR3 contains 15 residues. Germline CDR1 is SNHLY and CDR2 is FYNNEI. The CDR3 sequence is CASKELAGGRNEQFF. CDR3 DNA: TGTGCCAGCAAAGAGCTAGCGGGGGGGCGCAATGAGCAGTTCTTC. The full variable domain, its missing parts supplied by reference TRBV2 and TRBJ2-1, is EPEVTQTPSHQVTQMGQEVILRCVPISNHLYFYWYRQILGQKVEFLVSFYNNEISEKSEIFDDQFSVERPDGSNFTLKIRSTKLEDSAMYFCASKELAGGRNEQFFGPGTRLTVL.

The genes are TRBV5-1 and TRBJ2-1, with 11 positions matching TRBD1. CDR3 size: 14 residues. CDR1 and CDR2 from the germline V gene are SGHRS and YFSETQ. V dropped 6 bases and J dropped 6; count of bases not matched to a gene: 5. Here the CDR3 reads CASTGTGGINEQFF. For the CDR3, the DNA is TGCGCCAGCACCGGGACAGGGGGGATCAATGAGCAGTTCTTC. Based on the CDR3 plus reference TRBV5-1 and TRBJ2-1, the full variable domain is KAGVTQTPRYLIKTRGQQVTLSCSPISGHRSVSWYQQTPGQGLQFLFEYFSETQRNKGNFPGRFSGRQFSNSRSEMNVSTLELGDSALYLCASTGTGGINEQFFGPGTRLTVL.

Only a few counts were recorded for this clone. V usage is TRBV15 and J usage is TRBJ1-5; unclear D gene. This CDR3 is built from 16 residues. Germline CDR1 is LNHNV and CDR2 is YYDKDF (reference sequence). V lost 2 bases and J lost 6, with 17 bases in between. CDR3 DNA: TGTGCCACCAGCAGATCGATAGAGGCCATCGGTCAGCCCCAGCATTTT. This codes for CATSRSIEAIGQPQHF. Variable domain in full (rest from reference TRBV15 and TRBJ1-5): DAMVIQNPRYQVTQFGKPVTLSCSQTLNHNVMYWYQQKSSQAPKLLFHYYDKDFNNEADTPDNFQSRRPNTSFCFLDIRSPGLGDTAMYLCATSRSIEAIGQPQHFGDGTRLSIL.

The chain recombines TRBV27 with TRBJ1-5, with D perhaps TRBD1 (5 bases). Trimming removed 2 bases at V and 6 bases at J, with 11 bases between. The CDR3 is 14 residues long. Germline CDR1 is MNHEY and CDR2 is SMNVEV (reference sequence). The CDR3 bases are TGTGCCAGCAGTTTACACGCGGGGGTTCAGCCCCAGCATTTT. As protein: CASSLHAGVQPQHF.

The chain couples TRBV19 to TRBJ1-1, with a possible D match to TRBD1 (6 bases). This CDR3 spans 13 amino acids. The V end lost 9 bases, the J end lost 5 bases, and 16 bases lay between the germline ends. Germline values: CDR1 LNHDA, CDR2 SQIVND (reference sequence). CDR3 residues: CASHREGGTEAFF. In nucleotides, the CDR3 is TGTGCCAGCCATCGGGAGGGGGGGACTGAAGCTTTCTTT.

This chain connects TRBV6-1 to TRBJ1-6; 10 positions agree with TRBD1. V was clipped by 4 bases and J by 9 bases; unmatched bases: 3. This CDR3 has 14 amino acids. Germline V gene lookup returns CDR1 MNHNS and CDR2 SASEGT. The CDR3 DNA reads as TGTGCCAGCAGTGGGGACAGGGGAATTTCACCCCTCCACTTT. This translates into CASSGDRGISPLHF.

The chain employs TRBV7-8 and TRBJ1-2, with TRBD1 matching 8 bases. The CDR3 extends over 15 amino acids. Germline V CDR1 and CDR2: SGHVS, FQNEAQ. V lost 5 bases, J lost 7 bases, and 12 bases stayed unmatched. In nucleotides, the CDR3 is TGTGCCAGCAGCCTTCAATCAGGGGGCGTCTCTGGCTACACCTTC. Encoded protein: CASSLQSGGVSGYTF. The entire variable domain, with the rest obtained from reference TRBV7-8 and TRBJ1-2, is as follows: GAGVSQSPRYKVAKRGQDVALRCDPISGHVSLFWYQQALGQGPEFLTYFQNEAQLDKSGLPSDRFFAERPEGSVSTLKIQRTQQEDSAVYLCASSLQSGGVSGYTFGSGTRLTVV.

The chain carries TRBV5-6 and TRBJ1-6, with 9 bases fitting TRBD1. J lost 2 bases, V lost 5 bases, and 5 bases had no gene match. The CDR3 has 16 amino acids. The germline gives CDR1 SGHDT, CDR2 YYEEEE. CDR3 nucleotide sequence: TGTGCCAGCAGATTTGGACAGGGGACCTATAATTCACCCCTCCACTTT. Its translation is CASRFGQGTYNSPLHF.

The chain recombines TRBV28 with TRBJ1-4; D unresolved. V lost 5 bases and J 2 bases, leaving 12 bases between the germline ends. Per the germline V gene, CDR1 is MDHEN and CDR2 is SYDVKM. The CDR3 has 15 residues. CDR3 DNA sequence: TGTGCCAGCAGTCCTACCCAGGTGACTAATGAAAAACTGTTTTTT. Amino acids: CASSPTQVTNEKLFF.

This chain links TRBV5-1 with TRBJ2-7; 9 bases line up with TRBD1. Germline V lookup: CDR1 SGHRS, CDR2 YFSETQ. The CDR3 runs 17 residues. J lost 0 bases, V lost 0 bases, and 7 bases had no gene match. CDR3 residues: CASSLEGQGSLSYEQYF. The DNA of the CDR3 is TGCGCCAGCAGCTTGGAAGGACAGGGGAGCCTCTCCTACGAGCAGTACTTC. The whole variable domain, filled in from reference TRBV5-1 and TRBJ2-7, reads KAGVTQTPRYLIKTRGQQVTLSCSPISGHRSVSWYQQTPGQGLQFLFEYFSETQRNKGNFPGRFSGRQFSNSRSEMNVSTLELGDSALYLCASSLEGQGSLSYEQYFGPGTRLTVT.

V and J are TRBV6-6 and TRBJ1-2; TRBD1 agrees at 7 bases. Germline trimming cut 6 bases from V and 7 bases from J; bases unmatched to any gene: 5. CDR1 MNHNY and CDR2 SVGAGI come from the germline V gene (reference sequence). The CDR3 sequence is 12 residues long. The CDR3 nucleotides are TGTGCCAGCAGGGAGGGGGCAAGTGGCTACACCTTC. Protein product: CASREGASGYTF.

This chain connects TRBV7-9 to TRBJ2-7; TRBD1 matches 11 bases. The V gene's germline CDR1 is SEHNR and CDR2 FQNEAQ (reference sequence). The trim removed 5 bases at V and 3 bases at J, leaving 15 bases unmatched. The CDR3 is 18 residues long. The DNA of the CDR3 is TGTGCCAGCAGCCCTTACCTCCGGACAGGGGGCGAATTCTACGAGCAGTACTTC. This translates into CASSPYLRTGGEFYEQYF.